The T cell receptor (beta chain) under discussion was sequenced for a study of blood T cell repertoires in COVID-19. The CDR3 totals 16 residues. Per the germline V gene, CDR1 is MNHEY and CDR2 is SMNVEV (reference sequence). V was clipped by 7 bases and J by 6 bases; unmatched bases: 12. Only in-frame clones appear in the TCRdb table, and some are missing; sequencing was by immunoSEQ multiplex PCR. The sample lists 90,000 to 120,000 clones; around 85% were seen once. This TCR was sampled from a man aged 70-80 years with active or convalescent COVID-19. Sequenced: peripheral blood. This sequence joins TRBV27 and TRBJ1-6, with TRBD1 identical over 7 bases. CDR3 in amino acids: CASTQRQGAGNSPLHF. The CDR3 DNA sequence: TGTGCCAGCACCCAGCGACAGGGAGCGGGTAATTCACCCCTCCACTTT.